This T cell receptor beta chain was identified during a study of blood T cells in healthy people across ages. Trimming took 5 bases from V and 4 from J, leaving 15 bases between them. The CDR3 spans 15 residues. In germline, CDR1 is MNHEY, CDR2 SMNVEV (reference sequence). PCR was performed a second time for about 7 to 12 cycles using a sample-barcoded 5' primer and a J-beta primer mix. Using its own MiXCR run on the 5' RACE reads, TCRdb lists one record per CDR3 protein. The sample has 750,000 to 850,000 distinct CDR3 sequences, around 25% seen once; the top ten hold 3.7%. These data also formed part of another study, on T cells of mothers and their children.

The sequenced sample was blood. The sequence came from a boy aged 5 to 17 in good health. The chain has TRBV27 and TRBJ2-1; possibly TRBD1 for D (6 bases). The CDR3 loop reads CASSVGDRRYNEQFF. Here the CDR3 DNA reads TGTGCCAGCAGTGTGGGAGACAGGCGATACAATGAGCAGTTCTTC.